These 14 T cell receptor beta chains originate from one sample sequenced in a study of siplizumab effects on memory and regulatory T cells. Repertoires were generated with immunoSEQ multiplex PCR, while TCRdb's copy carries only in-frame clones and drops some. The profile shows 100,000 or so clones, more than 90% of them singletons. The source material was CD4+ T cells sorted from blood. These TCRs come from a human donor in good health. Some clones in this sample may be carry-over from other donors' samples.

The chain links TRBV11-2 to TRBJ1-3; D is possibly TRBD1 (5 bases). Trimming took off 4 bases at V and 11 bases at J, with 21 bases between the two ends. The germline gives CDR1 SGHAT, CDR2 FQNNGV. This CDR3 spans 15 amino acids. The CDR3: CASSSPSGAQGPIYF. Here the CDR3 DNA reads TGTGCCAGCAGCTCCCCATCCGGGGCGCAAGGGCCCATATATTTT.

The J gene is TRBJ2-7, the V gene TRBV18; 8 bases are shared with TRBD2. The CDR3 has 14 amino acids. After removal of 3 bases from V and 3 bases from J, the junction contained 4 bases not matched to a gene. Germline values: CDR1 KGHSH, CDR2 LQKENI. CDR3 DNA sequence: TGTGCCAGCTCACCGGAGAGCGGGAGCTACGAGCAGTACTTC. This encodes CASSPESGSYEQYF.

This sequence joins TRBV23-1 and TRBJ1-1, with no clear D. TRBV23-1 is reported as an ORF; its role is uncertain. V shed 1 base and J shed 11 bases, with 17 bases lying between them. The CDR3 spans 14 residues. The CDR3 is CASSQCKQKGYAFF. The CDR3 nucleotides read TGCGCCAGCAGTCAATGTAAACAGAAAGGGTATGCTTTCTTT.

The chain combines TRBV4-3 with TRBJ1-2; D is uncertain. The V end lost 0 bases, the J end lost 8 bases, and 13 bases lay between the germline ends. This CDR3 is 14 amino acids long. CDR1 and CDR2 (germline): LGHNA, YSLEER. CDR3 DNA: TGCGCCAGCAGCCAAGATCCGGGGTCGTTCGGCTACACCTTC. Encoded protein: CASSQDPGSFGYTF.

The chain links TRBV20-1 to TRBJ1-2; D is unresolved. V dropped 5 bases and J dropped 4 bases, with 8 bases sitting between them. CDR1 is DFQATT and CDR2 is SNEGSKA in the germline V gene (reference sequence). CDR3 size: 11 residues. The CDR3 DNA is TGCAGTGCTCCTTCACCCTATGGCTACACCTTC. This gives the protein CSAPSPYGYTF.

The CDR3 nucleotides read TGTGCCAGCAGTGAAAAGGACAGTTATACGCAGTATTTT. This encodes CASSEKDSYTQYF. This chain links TRBV6-1 with TRBJ2-3; D perhaps matches TRBD1 (6 bases). The CDR3 runs to 13 residues. The germline V gene has CDR1 MNHNS and CDR2 SASEGT. V lost 2 bases and J lost 7, with 10 bases in between.

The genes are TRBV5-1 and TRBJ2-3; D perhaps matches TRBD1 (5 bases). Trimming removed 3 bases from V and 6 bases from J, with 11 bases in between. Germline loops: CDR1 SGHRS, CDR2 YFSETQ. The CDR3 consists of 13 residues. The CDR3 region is CASSWTQGDTQYF. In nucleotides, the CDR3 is TGCGCCAGCAGCTGGACGCAGGGCGATACGCAGTATTTT.

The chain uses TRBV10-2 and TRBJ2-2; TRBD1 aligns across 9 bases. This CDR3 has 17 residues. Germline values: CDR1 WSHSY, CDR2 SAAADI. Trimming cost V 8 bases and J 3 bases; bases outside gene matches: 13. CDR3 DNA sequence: TGCGCCAGCTTCGAGGGGGGGACAGGGTCCCACACCGGGGAGCTGTTTTTT. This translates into CASFEGGTGSHTGELFF.

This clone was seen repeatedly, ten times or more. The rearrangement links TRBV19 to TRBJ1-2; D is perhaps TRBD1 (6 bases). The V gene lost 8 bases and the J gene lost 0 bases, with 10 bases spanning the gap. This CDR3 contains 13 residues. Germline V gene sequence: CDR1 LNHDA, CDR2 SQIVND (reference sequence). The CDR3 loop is CASLGATNYGYTF. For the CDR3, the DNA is TGTGCCAGTTTGGGGGCCACTAACTATGGCTACACCTTC.

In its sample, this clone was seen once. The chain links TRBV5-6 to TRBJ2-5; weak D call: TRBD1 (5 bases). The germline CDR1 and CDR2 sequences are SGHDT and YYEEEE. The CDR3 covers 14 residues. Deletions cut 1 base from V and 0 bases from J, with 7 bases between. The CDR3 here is CASSLTGNQETQYF. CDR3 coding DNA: TGTGCCAGCAGCTTGACAGGAAACCAAGAGACCCAGTACTTC.

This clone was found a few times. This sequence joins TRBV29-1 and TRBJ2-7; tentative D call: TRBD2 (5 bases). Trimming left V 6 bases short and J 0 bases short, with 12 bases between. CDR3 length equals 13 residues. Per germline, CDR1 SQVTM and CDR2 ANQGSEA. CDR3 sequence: CSVADGDSYEQYF. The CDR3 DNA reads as TGCAGCGTCGCTGACGGGGACTCCTACGAGCAGTACTTC.

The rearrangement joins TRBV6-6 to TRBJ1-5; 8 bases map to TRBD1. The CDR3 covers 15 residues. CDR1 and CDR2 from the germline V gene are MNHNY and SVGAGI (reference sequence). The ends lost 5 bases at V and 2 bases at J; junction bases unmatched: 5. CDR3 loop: CASSLKTGGNQPQHF. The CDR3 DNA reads TGTGCCAGCAGTCTTAAGACAGGGGGCAATCAGCCCCAGCATTTT.

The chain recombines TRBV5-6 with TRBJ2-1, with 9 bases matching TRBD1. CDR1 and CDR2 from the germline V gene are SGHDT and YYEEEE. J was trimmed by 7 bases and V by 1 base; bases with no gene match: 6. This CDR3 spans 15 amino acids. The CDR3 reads CASSLSGTGINEQFF. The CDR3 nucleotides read TGTGCCAGCAGCTTGAGCGGGACAGGGATAAATGAGCAGTTCTTC. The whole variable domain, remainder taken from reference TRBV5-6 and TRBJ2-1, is DAGVTQSPTHLIKTRGQQVTLRCSPKSGHDTVSWYQQALGQGPQFIFQYYEEEERQRGNFPDRFSGHQFPNYSSELNVNALLLGDSALYLCASSLSGTGINEQFFGPGTRLTVL.

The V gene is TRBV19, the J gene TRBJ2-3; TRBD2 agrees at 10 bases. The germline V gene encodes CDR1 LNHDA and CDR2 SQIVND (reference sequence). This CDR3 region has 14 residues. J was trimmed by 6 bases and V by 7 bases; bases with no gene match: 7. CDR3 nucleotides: TGTGCCAGTACCAGAGCGGGAGGGTGGGATACGCAGTATTTT. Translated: CASTRAGGWDTQYF.